This TCR beta chain comes out of a study of T cell repertoires in aging, cancer and after chemotherapy. Regarding the study as a whole: The repertoire data cannot show anything about immunological memory following chemotherapy. Healthy donors lost TCR diversity with age mainly through richness, cancer patients through richness and evenness. Across the chemotherapy interval, each cancer cohort showed higher median generation probability, suggesting thymic rebound. Age-matched healthy donors had significantly more diverse, less clonal blood TCR repertoires than untreated cancer patients.

Germline values: CDR1 SGHVS, CDR2 FNYEAQ. Between the trimmed V and J ends, which lost 5 bases and 9 bases, there was a span of 11 bases. This CDR3 region has 12 residues. A remark on this clonotype: Its antigen is unknown.

Rearranged V-D-J TRB sequences were amplified with a mixed TRB-A/B primer pool. TCRdb fed the multiplex PCR reads into MiXCR, producing one record per CDR3 protein. The sample records about 990 distinct CDR3 sequences, about 25% being singletons. TCR beta rearrangements were amplified from peripheral blood genomic DNA. The rearrangement uses TRBV7-6 and TRBJ2-1; D perhaps matches TRBD2 (6 bases). Sequencing used blood. The TCR originated in a human donor with a solid tumor. In DNA, the CDR3 is TGTGCCAGCAGCCTCCTCGGGGGTGAGCAGTTCTTC. Translated: CASSLLGGEQFF.